This TCR beta chain was identified during a study of cytomegalovirus exposure and HLA in healthy donors (dated by TCRdb to 2015 to 2018). In terms of the full investigation: An earlier analysis of approximately 550 of the donors reported roughly 300 Gb of sequence data and 100 million to 140 million unique TCR beta sequences from 190 million or so T cells. In the later analysis, no new phenotypic data were used to find candidate immune exposures; instead, reliance was placed on TCR beta sequences and their occurrence across donors. Along with the roughly 670-subject first cohort, a separate validation cohort of about 110 different subjects was used. A few DR-DQ haplotypes were treated as single units for association and clustering because of strong linkage in the cohort. The study profiled the T cell repertoires of more than 500 subjects by immunosequencing and related them to cytomegalovirus serostatus. An earlier analysis of around 580 of the donors used high-throughput TCR beta sequencing to judge whether each TCR beta V gene segment behaved as functional or pseudogenic. Every discovery cohort repertoire had been produced on one sequencing platform. The study aimed to test whether cataloging public T cell receptors could reveal signatures of past pathogen exposure. A later genetic analysis used genome-wide SNP genotypes for about 55% of the 666 donors, treating that subset as a discovery cohort. Among some 410 genotyped donors of the cohort, an average of around 250,000 unique TCR beta nucleotide sequences was sequenced per donor, of which roughly 18% were non-productive. In a later analysis, previously published TCR beta repertoires from more than 500 donors were re-analyzed and high-resolution HLA genotyping was added so that TCR occurrence patterns could be studied. The number of typed donors differed by locus: roughly 620-640 for A, B, C, DRB1 and DQB1; 500 to 550 for DQA1; roughly 600 for DPA1; and around 470 for DPB1. To predict cytomegalovirus infection status, the study brought together high-throughput TCR immunosequencing, statistical association of individual TCRs with disease status, and machine learning. Both class I and class II loci were covered by HLA typing, at four-digit resolution. Among the roughly 410 genotyped donors, about 83% belonged to the genetic ancestry cluster associated with self-reported Caucasian donors. Alongside the repertoire data, information on donor age, sex, ethnicity and CMV serostatus was compiled. Roughly 290 gigabases of sequencing data and around 80 million unique TCR sequences made up an early release that covered 640 HLA-typed donors. Study-level results and caveats: In a later analysis, several top co-occurrence clusters were reported to appear linked to parvovirus B19, influenza, CMV and Epstein-Barr virus. V-gene and J-gene trimming of TCR beta chains was associated with a missense DCLRE1C variant in a later genetic analysis, and the association was replicated in an independent cohort. CMV serostatus was the only immune exposure information available for the cohort. The authors suggested that the approach could potentially be extended to other disease states and immunological phenotypes. Strong co-occurrence of HLA alleles, especially DR and DQ, made assigning TCR associations to individual alleles difficult. A cluster of highly shared sequence variants was judged likely to be a technical artifact of the sequencing pipeline. In a later genetic analysis, fewer N-insertions in productive TCRs were reported among donors in an Asian-associated ancestry cluster than the roughly 640-donor mean. HLA typing was unavailable for some donors at each locus, so association tests used only the typed subset. Linkage disequilibrium might explain the correlated functional status among segregating V segments, but an unknown experimental factor could not be ruled out. A later analysis found that TCR association rates varied across HLA loci, with DRB1 alleles showing the most associated TCRs and HLA-C alleles the fewest. An earlier analysis of several hundred of the donors showed that most TCR beta V segments appeared in productive rearrangements either about 87% or about 30% of the time, which broadly matched IMGT annotations. A later analysis found that most CMV-associated TCR beta chains appeared HLA-restricted, with HLA associations seemingly driven largely by CMV exposure. The cohort was sequenced for TCR beta chains only, and without alpha or paired-chain data the features that could be detected were limited. A few of the identified cytomegalovirus-associated TCR beta chains were confirmed in vitro to be specific for cytomegalovirus antigens. The classifier was reported to diagnose cytomegalovirus status with high specificity and sensitivity in both the original cohort and the validation cohort. A further reported finding was that TCR beta sequences accurately predicted the HLA-A and HLA-B alleles for most subjects in the first cohort. Presence/absence analyses assumed roughly uniform sequencing depth across donors, an assumption that may not hold. The study gave a list of over 150 TCR beta chains associated with cytomegalovirus. Across donors, most TCR sequences were observed very rarely, whereas some public TCRs were present in many individuals. The 87-base-pair reads could not distinguish some IMGT-functional V segments, including TRBV6-2 and TRBV6-3, so those segments were excluded. A later analysis associated 15,000 or so TCR beta sequences with specific HLA alleles at a false discovery rate of 0.05. Compared with equally common non-associated chains, HLA-associated TCR beta chains in a later analysis were more clonally expanded and had lower generation probabilities. The earlier analysis of fewer than 750 of the donors excluded approximately 15 rarely observed V segments, including chromosome 9 orphons, because counts were too low.

In total, fewer than 750 healthy bone marrow donors made up the cohort. At the time of sampling, all cohort members were nominally healthy, though unrecorded immune exposures were likely present. The donor tested CMV seropositive and was one of the 289 seropositive cohort members. Every donor gave a peripheral blood sample, and the peripheral blood mononuclear cells from that sample were used for TCR beta sequencing. The Qiagen DNeasy Blood Extraction Kit was used to extract genomic DNA from the blood cell samples. Library prep was done by the immunoSEQ multiplex PCR assay. A mixture of 60 forward primers for TCR Vbeta segments and 13 reverse primers for TCR Jbeta segments was used in the multiplex PCR. A multiplex PCR assay on genomic DNA amplified the CDR3 region of rearranged TCR beta genes. Amplified TCR beta libraries were sequenced as 87-base-pair reads on the Illumina HiSeq System. The authors' pipeline ran thus. A later analysis tallied 75 million to 85 million unique TCR beta chains across the 666 repertoires, and about 10 million of those chains were shared by two or more donors. A nearest-neighbor algorithm error-corrected the raw reads and collapsed the reads into unique sequences, merging closely related sequences to remove PCR and sequencing errors. V, D and J gene segments were assigned by aligning CDR3 sequences to IMGT reference sequences. Each retained sequence needed at least a six-nucleotide match to both a V gene segment and a J gene segment. A rearrangement counted as productive if the CDR3 had no stop codons and remained in frame with V and J, and every other rearrangement counted as non-productive. Following IMGT convention, CDR3 was defined as the stretch from the second conserved V-encoded cysteine to the conserved J-encoded phenylalanine. In an earlier analysis of roughly 580 of the donors, sequences lacking an unambiguous match to a single V gene segment were excluded. An earlier analysis of several hundred of the donors called V segments functional above 56.7% productive rearrangements and segregating when the between-donor standard deviation exceeded 5%. A statistical classification framework was built for diagnosing cytomegalovirus status from the catalog of TCR beta chain sequences. In a later analysis, TCR nucleotide sequences were compared against IMGT/GENE-DB human TR gene sequences so that V and J genes could be assigned. The TCRdist pipeline was used in a later analysis to assign CDR3 sequences and most-parsimonious VDJ recombination scenarios. In a later analysis, every TCR beta chain was defined by the combination of its CDR3 amino acid sequence and its V-gene family, and reads without a unique V-gene family were dropped. To address suspected cross-contamination and a sequencing artifact, a later analysis removed a few hundred highly shared, low-generation-probability nucleotide sequences. In a later analysis, a clonal expansion index for each public chain was calculated from normalized within-repertoire ranks of inferred template counts. A later analysis computed generation probabilities with a VDJ recombination model fitted to out-of-frame rearrangements, and checked the results against IGoR. Hypergeometric tests were used in a later analysis to score TCR-TCR, TCR-HLA and TCR-CMV co-occurrence, with a repertoire-size bias correction applied to the TCR pairs. A later analysis estimated false discovery rates by permuting HLA or CMV assignments 20 times. In a later analysis, co-occurring TCRs were grouped using DBSCAN, with TCRdist sequence similarity added in when clustering inside HLA-allele-positive subsets. Repertoires with fewer than 30,000 or more than 120,000 public chains, plus five repertoires with anomalous nucleotide sharing, were excluded from co-occurrence clustering. TCRdb provides this immuneACCESS table in a form limited to in-frame rearrangements. Some clones are lacking; in checked studies, under half of them reflect an unresolved V gene, and why the rest are absent is not known. V, J and clone size are taken as reported in that table, and D and trimming were inferred from the DNA itself. The sample includes 150,000 to 200,000 clones, with roughly 70% observed a single time. Clones ranked in the top ten supply roughly 3% of the sample.

In this sample, this clone turned up a few times. The clone's antigen remains unknown. No much larger clone exists at a distance of one base, and base qualities are not known. Reading the germline V gene (reference sequence) gives CDR1 LNHDA and CDR2 SQIVND. V and J are truncated by 6 bases and 3 bases respectively, leaving an intervening sequence of 11 bases. The cysteine opens and the phenylalanine closes a CDR3 of 13 amino acids. Kept here is only the CDR3 DNA, which spans 39 bases and is read in frame from base 1. The material sequenced was PBMCs. Rearrangement joined TRBV19 to TRBJ1-2; possibly the D gene is TRBD1, per 6 matching bases. The source of this sequence is a woman aged 50 to 65 in good health and CMV-seropositive. The CDR3 reads as follows: CASSQQGYYGYTF. The nucleotides are TGTGCCAGTAGCCAACAGGGCTACTATGGCTACACCTTC.